These T cell receptor beta chains were read from a single sample in a study of blood T cell repertoires in COVID-19. Measured with immunoSEQ multiplex PCR; TCRdb has only the in-frame clones, and not every one. The sample lists 130,000 or so clones, more than 70% occurring once. The specimen was peripheral blood. The source of these receptors is a man aged 55 to 70 with acute or convalescent COVID-19. The CDR3 runs from the conserved cysteine through the conserved F or W. Clone size is given for some rows only: seen once, a few or many times, or a class if the clone is expanded.

V gene | clone size | CDR3 protein
TRBV19 | . | CASVQGPSGDNEQFF
TRBV7-8 | once | CASSLGGGAEQYF
TRBV6-5 | . | CASSPGQPNNEQFF
TRBV7-8 | . | CASSKSASARRISSYEQYF
TRBV4-2 | . | CASSQARGGNYGYTF
TRBV5-5 | . | CASSLSVAENTGELFF
TRBV28 | . | CASSGTVSNQPQHF
TRBV25-1 | . | CASSTKLNTEAFF
TRBV10-3 | . | CAALADSSYEQYF
TRBV14 | . | CASSQDLADEQFF
TRBV7-8 | . | CASSFMTGWSYEQYF
TRBV5-5 | . | CASSYGLAGGDTQYF
TRBV7-3 | . | CASSLGHSGRGNEQFF